The 22 T cell receptor beta chains listed next were all sequenced from one sample in a study of T cells after somatic rescue of genetic block. Measured with immunoSEQ multiplex PCR; TCRdb has only the in-frame clones, and not every one. This table holds around 9,700 clones, 70% to 85% found once. Material for sequencing was peripheral blood mononuclear cells (PBMCs). The receptors originated from a boy younger than 18.

The V and J genes are TRBV7-3 and TRBJ2-7, with 9 bases fitting TRBD1. The CDR3 runs to 18 residues. The V gene end was trimmed by 5 bases and the J gene end by 0 bases; junction bases not matched to a gene: 14. The V gene's germline CDR1 is SGHTA and CDR2 FQGTGA. Here the CDR3 reads CASSRPGQGFTPSYEQYF. The CDR3, as DNA: TGTGCCAGCAGCCGGCCGGGACAGGGCTTCACTCCCTCCTACGAGCAGTACTTC.

The chain has TRBV5-1 and TRBJ2-2, with 8 bases lining up with TRBD1. The CDR3 runs 13 residues. Germline CDR1 and CDR2: SGHRS and YFSETQ. V lost 4 bases, J lost 8 bases, and 4 bases stayed unmatched. The CDR3 here is CASSAGQGGELFF. For the CDR3, the DNA is TGCGCCAGCAGCGCAGGACAGGGTGGGGAGCTGTTTTTT.

V usage is TRBV13 and J usage is TRBJ2-2; 10 nucleotides agree with TRBD2. Germline CDR1 and CDR2: PRHDT and FYEKMQ (reference sequence). Trimming at V came to 3 bases and at J to 3 bases, leaving 13 bases not matched to a gene. This CDR3 has 19 amino acids. The CDR3 sequence: CASSFHQSASGGDTGELFF. The CDR3 region has the DNA TGTGCCAGCAGCTTCCATCAATCAGCTAGCGGGGGCGACACCGGGGAGCTGTTTTTT.

The V call is TRBV5-1, the J call TRBJ2-5, with no clear D. Germline lookup yields CDR1 SGHRS and CDR2 YFSETQ. The CDR3 loop spans 12 amino acids. V lost 2 bases and J lost 5, with 7 bases in between. CDR3 nucleotide sequence: TGCGCCAGCAGCTTTTTAGGGGAGACCCAGTACTTC. Protein: CASSFLGETQYF.

The chain has TRBV4-1 and TRBJ1-2; no definite D call. The CDR3 contains 15 residues. Germline V gene sequence: CDR1 MGHRA, CDR2 YSYEKL. Trimming stripped 4 bases from V and 0 bases from J, with 12 bases between. CDR3 region: CASSPREKTNYGYTF. The CDR3 DNA is TGCGCCAGCAGCCCCCGAGAGAAGACTAACTATGGCTACACCTTC.

The chain recombines TRBV5-1 with TRBJ2-7; a possible D gene is TRBD2 (6 bases). The CDR3 has 15 residues. Trimming pared 0 bases from V and 2 bases from J, leaving 12 bases between. Per germline, CDR1 SGHRS and CDR2 YFSETQ. The CDR3 sequence: CASSLVVSGPYEQYF. CDR3 nucleotide sequence: TGCGCCAGCAGCTTGGTAGTTAGCGGTCCCTACGAGCAGTACTTC.

This rearrangement joins TRBV18 to TRBJ2-5; the match to TRBD2 covers 7 bases. After removal of 3 bases from V and 4 bases from J, the junction contained 8 bases not matched to a gene. Germline V gene data show CDR1 as KGHSH and CDR2 as LQKENI. The CDR3 spans 15 residues. The CDR3 bases are TGTGCCAGCTCACCCTTGAGGACTAGTGGAGAGACCCAGTACTTC. As protein: CASSPLRTSGETQYF.

This rearrangement joins TRBV5-1 to TRBJ2-2, with 8 bases lining up with TRBD1. The junction had 8 bases not matched to a gene; V was cut back by 4 bases and J by 3 bases. The CDR3 spans 16 residues. The germline gives CDR1 SGHRS, CDR2 YFSETQ. This CDR3 is CASSMLGGQDTGELFF. The CDR3 DNA sequence: TGCGCCAGCAGCATGCTGGGGGGACAGGACACCGGGGAGCTGTTTTTT. Variable domain in full (rest from reference TRBV5-1 and TRBJ2-2): KAGVTQTPRYLIKTRGQQVTLSCSPISGHRSVSWYQQTPGQGLQFLFEYFSETQRNKGNFPGRFSGRQFSNSRSEMNVSTLELGDSALYLCASSMLGGQDTGELFFGEGSRLTVL.

This clone has only one observation. The chain employs TRBV4-1 and TRBJ2-1, with 9 bases identical to TRBD2. This CDR3 comprises 15 residues. CDR1 is MGHRA and CDR2 is YSYEKL in the germline V gene. Trimming removed 6 bases from V and 6 bases from J; junction bases left unmatched: 9. Here the CDR3 reads CASRFRGGAVNEQFF. CDR3 DNA sequence: TGCGCCAGCAGATTTCGCGGGGGGGCTGTCAATGAGCAGTTCTTC.

The chain carries TRBV5-4 and TRBJ1-4; D gene uncertain. The CDR3 is 9 amino acids. Germline CDR1 is SGHNT and CDR2 is YYREEE (reference sequence). The germline V and J ends were trimmed by 5 bases and 11 bases, with 4 bases remaining between them. CDR3 loop: CASSFKLFF. CDR3 nucleotides: TGTGCCAGCAGTTTTAAACTGTTTTTT.

V is TRBV28 and J is TRBJ2-5, with D perhaps matching TRBD1 (6 bases). The germline gives CDR1 MDHEN, CDR2 SYDVKM. CDR3 length: 15 amino acids. V was clipped by 1 base and J by 2 bases, with 11 bases between them. This CDR3 reads CASSLLGQGQETQYF. In DNA form, the CDR3 reads TGTGCCAGCAGTTTATTGGGTCAGGGGCAAGAGACCCAGTACTTC.

The chain employs TRBV10-3 and TRBJ2-7; 7 nucleotides align to TRBD1. V shed 6 bases and J 3 bases; nucleotides not matched to a gene: 8. The CDR3 covers 14 residues. In germline, CDR1 is ENHRY, CDR2 SYGVKD. CDR3 residues: CAISLGQPGYEQYF. DNA for the CDR3: TGTGCCATCAGCCTGGGACAGCCAGGCTACGAGCAGTACTTC.

The V gene is TRBV7-3, the J gene TRBJ2-7; D is unclear. CDR1 and CDR2 (germline): SGHTA, FQGTGA. This CDR3 has 13 amino acids. The V end lost 5 bases, the J end lost 7 bases, and 15 bases lay between the germline ends. The CDR3 loop reads CASSQIPGPEQYF. Here the CDR3 DNA reads TGTGCCAGCAGCCAGATCCCGGGCCCTGAGCAGTACTTC. Variable domain in full (rest from reference TRBV7-3 and TRBJ2-7): GAGVSQTPSNKVTEKGKYVELRCDPISGHTALYWYRQSLGQGPEFLIYFQGTGAADDSGLPNDRFFAVRPEGSVSTLKIQRTERGDSAVYLCASSQIPGPEQYFGPGTRLTVT.

This clone showed up just a few times. The CDR3 spells CAISDLGGRVTNVLTF. Here the CDR3 DNA reads TGTGCCATCAGTGACCTCGGGGGGAGAGTAACCAACGTCCTGACTTTC. The chain recombines TRBV10-3 with TRBJ2-6; 7 bases line up with TRBD2. V lost 3 bases, J lost 8 bases, and 10 bases stayed unmatched. The CDR3 totals 16 residues. The germline V gene has CDR1 ENHRY and CDR2 SYGVKD.

V gene TRBV19 combines with J gene TRBJ2-1; the match to TRBD2 covers 7 bases. This CDR3 contains 15 residues. Germline V gene data show CDR1 as LNHDA and CDR2 as SQIVND (reference sequence). V gave up 7 bases and J gave up 3 bases; unmatched junction bases: 9. DNA for the CDR3: TGTGCCAGTATGGCCAGCGGGAACCTCTACAATGAGCAGTTCTTC. Translated, it gives CASMASGNLYNEQFF.

The rearrangement links TRBV2 to TRBJ1-5, with a weak D call TRBD1 (6 bases). The CDR3 sequence is 14 residues long. V was pared by 8 bases and J by 7 bases, with 18 bases between. Germline V lookup: CDR1 SNHLY, CDR2 FYNNEI. The CDR3 DNA sequence: TGTGCCAGCCAATTGGGGGGGCTTCGACAGCCCCAGCATTTT. Translation: CASQLGGLRQPQHF.

V usage is TRBV5-1 and J usage is TRBJ2-7; TRBD2 agrees at 8 bases. This CDR3 comprises 13 residues. Trimming cost V 2 bases and J 6 bases; bases outside gene matches: 4. Germline loops: CDR1 SGHRS, CDR2 YFSETQ. The CDR3 DNA sequence: TGCGCCAGCAGCTTCTTAGCGGGAAGCGAGCAGTACTTC. Translated: CASSFLAGSEQYF.

This chain connects TRBV5-5 to TRBJ2-3, with D possibly being TRBD1 or TRBD2 (5 bases each). The CDR3 has 16 residues. V was cut by 4 bases and J by 4 bases, with 19 bases left in between. CDR1 and CDR2 from the germline V gene are SGHKS and YYEKEE (reference sequence). The CDR3 region is CASSKEPRVRADTQYF. Written as DNA, the CDR3 is TGTGCCAGCAGCAAGGAGCCCAGGGTGAGGGCAGATACGCAGTATTTT.

The CDR3 here is CAWRAGTGGGAYNEQFF. The CDR3 DNA reads TGTGCCTGGAGGGCCGGGACAGGCGGAGGAGCCTACAATGAGCAGTTCTTC. This chain links TRBV30 with TRBJ2-1, with 8 bases aligning to TRBD1. With V trimmed by 3 bases and J by 2 bases, 12 bases remained unmatched. This CDR3 comprises 17 residues. Germline assignment: CDR1 GTSNPN and CDR2 SVGIG (reference sequence).

This rearrangement joins TRBV6-5 to TRBJ2-5, with TRBD1 matching over 10 bases. This CDR3 has 16 residues. V lost 4 bases to trimming and J lost 4 bases; unmatched junction nucleotides: 9. In germline, CDR1 is MNHEY, CDR2 SVGAGI. CDR3 nucleotide sequence: TGTGCCAGCAGTTCCGGGACAGGGGTAAAGGGAGAGACCCAGTACTTC. Translated: CASSSGTGVKGETQYF.

The V gene is TRBV5-4, the J gene TRBJ2-6; D may correspond to TRBD1 or TRBD2 (5 bases each). Germline assignment: CDR1 SGHNT and CDR2 YYREEE (reference sequence). CDR3 length: 15 amino acids. Trimming shortened V by 4 bases and J by 0 bases, and 8 bases separated the two germline ends. CDR3 bases: TGTGCCAGCAGCCCGGGGACCTCTGGGGCCAACGTCCTGACTTTC. Translated: CASSPGTSGANVLTF.

V gene TRBV30 combines with J gene TRBJ2-3; no reliable D call. The CDR3 consists of 13 residues. V gave up 0 bases and J gave up 5 bases, with 9 bases separating them. CDR1 and CDR2 (germline): GTSNPN, SVGIG (reference sequence). The CDR3 region is CAWSVRLGDTQYF. CDR3 DNA: TGTGCCTGGAGTGTACGCCTCGGAGATACGCAGTATTTT.